The 6 T cell receptor beta chains presented below share a single source sample, sequenced in a study of blood T cell repertoires in COVID-19. Libraries were prepared by immunoSEQ multiplex PCR; TCRdb keeps only in-frame clonotypes and omits some of them. Altogether around 24,000 clones are present, 90% being singletons, with the ten largest covering about 1.5%. Input material: peripheral blood. The receptors originated from a woman aged 55 to 70 with active COVID-19.

This chain uses TRBV7-6 with TRBJ2-7; 10 nucleotides match TRBD2. Germline trimming cut 4 bases from V and 3 bases from J; bases unmatched to any gene: 24. Germline CDR1 SGHVS, CDR2 FNYEAQ. This CDR3 is built from 21 residues. The DNA of the CDR3 is TGTGCCAGCAGCTCCCCCATTCGGCAAGCTAGCGGGAGAGGTAGTGGCTACGAGCAGTACTTC. Its protein product is CASSSPIRQASGRGSGYEQYF. The full variable domain, completed using reference TRBV7-6 and TRBJ2-7, is GAGVSQSPRYKVTKRGQDVALRCDPISGHVSLYWYRQALGQGPEFLTYFNYEAQQDKSGLPNDRFSAERPEGSISTLTIQRTEQRDSAMYRCASSSPIRQASGRGSGYEQYFGPGTRLTVT.

The rearrangement uses TRBV2 and TRBJ2-5; TRBD1 is a possible D gene (6 bases). Trimming stripped 4 bases from V and 3 bases from J, with 12 bases between. CDR3 size: 14 residues. Per the germline V gene, CDR1 is SNHLY and CDR2 is FYNNEI. This chain's CDR3 is CASSVVGAKETQYF. Here the CDR3 DNA reads TGTGCCAGCAGTGTGGTGGGGGCTAAAGAGACCCAGTACTTC.

V gene TRBV28 combines with J gene TRBJ1-2; unclear D gene. This CDR3 has 16 amino acids. Germline V CDR1 and CDR2: MDHEN, SYDVKM. The V end was cut by 1 base, the J end by 5 bases, with 17 bases between. As DNA, the CDR3 is TGTGCCAGCAGTTTATCTCTGGACCCGAGAGGGTATGGCTACACCTTC. This gives the protein CASSLSLDPRGYGYTF.

This clone occurred once. The chain recombines TRBV24-1 with TRBJ2-7; TRBD2 matches 7 bases. With V trimmed by 2 bases and J by 7 bases, 19 bases remained unmatched. This CDR3 comprises 18 residues. CDR1 is KGHDR and CDR2 is SFDVKD in the germline V gene. This CDR3 is CATSDSKAAGEHWGEQYF. In DNA form, the CDR3 reads TGTGCCACCAGTGATTCCAAGGCGGCGGGGGAACACTGGGGGGAGCAGTACTTC.

This clone turned up a few times. This CDR3 reads CASRAGFGDEKLFF. In DNA form, the CDR3 reads TGTGCCAGCAGGGCAGGGTTTGGAGATGAAAAACTGTTTTTT. This chain joins TRBV2 and TRBJ1-4; perhaps TRBD1 as D (5 bases). Germline loops: CDR1 SNHLY, CDR2 FYNNEI. V lost 6 bases to trimming and J lost 6 bases, with 14 bases between them. CDR3 size: 14 residues.

This rearrangement joins TRBV2 to TRBJ1-1, with D perhaps TRBD1 (6 bases). CDR1 and CDR2 from the germline V gene are SNHLY and FYNNEI. This CDR3 has 9 amino acids. V was cut by 8 bases and J by 10 bases, with 8 bases left in between. In DNA form, the CDR3 reads TGTGCCAGCCTACAGGGAGCTTTCTTT. Amino acid sequence: CASLQGAFF.